This T cell receptor (beta chain) was observed in a study of T-cell reconstitution after alpha-beta-depleted transplantation in children. Trimming pared 6 bases from V and 3 bases from J, leaving 12 bases between. The CDR3 runs to 14 residues. Germline V CDR1 and CDR2: DFQATT, SNEGSKA (reference sequence). Researchers prepared the TCRbeta library using unique molecular identifiers, the study reports. MiXCR, applied by TCRdb to the PCR reads, yields one record per CDR3 protein. The data show about 370,000 distinct CDR3 sequences, about a fifth seen once. This clonotype was seen ten or more times. This receptor was taken from a human donor who donated a stem cell graft to a child with acute myeloid leukemia. Sequenced here: PBMCs from the stem cell graft donor, sampled from the stem cell graft. J is TRBJ1-6 and V is TRBV20-1; D ambiguous. CDR3 residues: CSALDGHYNSPLHF. The CDR3 DNA is TGCAGTGCATTGGACGGGCACTATAATTCACCCCTCCACTTT.